The 11 T cell receptor beta chains reported below all come from one sample, sequenced in a study of shared clonotypes between healthy human individuals. TCRdb keeps only in-frame clones here, not all; method: immunoSEQ multiplex PCR. The table records about 2.4 million clones, more than 90% of them present only once. Source material: naive CD4+ T cells sorted from blood. The subset was: CD45RA+ positively selected. The source is a man aged 18 to 30 in good health.

The chain has TRBV2 and TRBJ2-3; D call uncertain. The CDR3 is 13 residues long. The V end lost 6 bases, the J end lost 3 bases, and 10 bases lay between the germline ends. Germline CDR1 is SNHLY and CDR2 is FYNNEI. The CDR3 DNA follows: TGTGCCAGCAGCCCAGACTGGACAGATACGCAGTATTTT. As protein: CASSPDWTDTQYF.

V usage is TRBV6-5 and J usage is TRBJ2-1, with 8 bases aligning to TRBD2. The CDR3 has 16 residues. V was pared by 2 bases and J by 0 bases, with 3 bases of the junction left unmatched. The germline CDR1 and CDR2 sequences are MNHEY and SVGAGI. DNA for the CDR3: TGTGCCAGCAGTTACCCCAGCGGGGGCTCCTACAATGAGCAGTTCTTC. Its protein product is CASSYPSGGSYNEQFF.

V is TRBV10-3 and J is TRBJ2-7, with TRBD2 identical over 9 bases. Per germline, CDR1 ENHRY and CDR2 SYGVKD. The ends lost 2 bases at V and 1 base at J; junction bases unmatched: 6. The CDR3 length is 16 residues. CDR3 bases: TGTGCCATCAGTGAGCCCCTAGCGGGGTGGTCCTACGAGCAGTACTTC. Its translation: CAISEPLAGWSYEQYF.

V gene TRBV5-1 combines with J gene TRBJ2-1; 8 positions agree with TRBD2. The J segment lost 3 bases and the V segment lost 3 bases, leaving 5 bases of the junction unmatched. This CDR3 is built from 15 residues. Germline V lookup: CDR1 SGHRS, CDR2 YFSETQ. The CDR3: CASSSTSENYNEQFF. The CDR3 bases are TGCGCCAGCAGCTCGACTAGCGAGAACTACAATGAGCAGTTCTTC.

The J gene is TRBJ1-2, the V gene TRBV28, with 8 bases matching TRBD1. Germline V gene lookup returns CDR1 MDHEN and CDR2 SYDVKM. The ends lost 2 bases at V and 4 bases at J; junction bases unmatched: 6. This CDR3 region has 15 residues. The CDR3 DNA follows: TGTGCCAGCAGTTTAGCCAGGGGGCTCGTCTATGGCTACACCTTC. Protein product: CASSLARGLVYGYTF.

The gene calls are TRBV30 and TRBJ2-3; TRBD2 aligns across 7 bases. Germline lookup yields CDR1 GTSNPN and CDR2 SVGIG (reference sequence). The CDR3 is 15 amino acids. The junction had 7 bases not matched to a gene; V was cut back by 2 bases and J by 2 bases. CDR3 in amino acids: CAWSTPSGITDTQYF. The CDR3, as DNA: TGTGCCTGGAGTACGCCTAGCGGAATCACAGATACGCAGTATTTT.

The chain employs TRBV5-1 and TRBJ2-5; D could derive from TRBD1 or TRBD2 (5 bases each). With 1 base removed from V and 5 bases from J, the gap between germline ends came to 12 bases. Germline-derived CDR1 and CDR2 are SGHRS and YFSETQ. CDR3 length equals 14 residues. CDR3 DNA sequence: TGCGCCAGCAGCTTGCAGGGACCTAGGGAGACCCAGTACTTC. Protein: CASSLQGPRETQYF.

This clone occurred once. The CDR3 loop is CASSEGPAYEQYF. The DNA for the CDR3 is TGTGCCAGCAGTGAAGGCCCGGCCTACGAGCAGTACTTC. The chain combines TRBV6-1 with TRBJ2-7; D remains ambiguous. The CDR3 totals 13 residues. Trimming cost V 1 base and J 2 bases, with 6 bases left between them. In germline, CDR1 is MNHNS, CDR2 SASEGT.

The chain recombines TRBV28 with TRBJ2-2; a weak D match, TRBD2 (6 bases). This CDR3 has 15 amino acids. Germline V gene data show CDR1 as MDHEN and CDR2 as SYDVKM. The V gene lost 3 bases and the J gene lost 0 bases, with 8 bases spanning the gap. CDR3 loop: CASSFGGTNTGELFF. The CDR3 DNA reads as TGTGCCAGCAGTTTCGGGGGAACGAACACCGGGGAGCTGTTTTTT.

In regard to this clone: The sample has other DNA sequences that encode this CDR3 too. The chain recombines TRBV14 with TRBJ1-2, with D perhaps TRBD1 (5 bases). This CDR3 spans 14 amino acids. Germline loops: CDR1 SGHDN, CDR2 FVKESK. Between the trimmed V and J ends, which lost 0 bases and 3 bases, there was a span of 8 bases. CDR3 DNA sequence: TGTGCCAGCAGCCAAGATGCAGGGCACTATGGCTACACCTTC. It specifies CASSQDAGHYGYTF.

V and J are TRBV28 and TRBJ1-5, with no clear D. CDR3 length: 17 amino acids. Looked up from germline, CDR1 is MDHEN and CDR2 is SYDVKM. V lost 5 bases and J 6 bases, leaving 23 bases between the germline ends. CDR3 protein: CASSRGRAPLLGQPQHF. As DNA, the CDR3 is TGTGCCAGCAGTCGCGGAAGGGCTCCCCTTCTGGGTCAGCCCCAGCATTTT.